What follows is one TCR beta chain and its context. What it binds is not known. Amplification used 60 Vbeta primers and 13 Jbeta primers. Authors' data handling: Around 9.9 million shared chains were among the roughly 78 million unique TCR beta chains that a later analysis counted. Assay used: immunoSEQ multiplex PCR; TCRdb lists only in-frame clones, some missing. Clone size and V and J calls were adopted from that table, with D and trimming inferred from the DNA. The sample yields about 64,000 clones, around 82% seen once. This record belongs to a study of cytomegalovirus exposure and HLA in healthy donors. Those who donated were healthy bone marrow donors. Germline lookup yields CDR1 GTSNPN and CDR2 SVGIG (reference sequence). V was clipped by 1 base and J by 8 bases; unmatched bases: 4. This CDR3 has 13 amino acids. Overall study findings and caveats: The authors excluded some V segments, including TRBV6-2 and TRBV6-3, as indistinguishable. A missense variant in DCLRE1C was later tied to TCR beta V- and J-gene trimming.

The sample taken for sequencing was PBMCs. The rearrangement uses TRBV30 and TRBJ1-4; 7 bases fit TRBD1. This clonotype was obtained from a man aged 18 to 30 in good health and CMV-seropositive. Written as DNA, the CDR3 is TGTGCCTGGAGTGGACAGGGATTCGAAAAACTGTTTTTT. This sequence encodes CAWSGQGFEKLFF.